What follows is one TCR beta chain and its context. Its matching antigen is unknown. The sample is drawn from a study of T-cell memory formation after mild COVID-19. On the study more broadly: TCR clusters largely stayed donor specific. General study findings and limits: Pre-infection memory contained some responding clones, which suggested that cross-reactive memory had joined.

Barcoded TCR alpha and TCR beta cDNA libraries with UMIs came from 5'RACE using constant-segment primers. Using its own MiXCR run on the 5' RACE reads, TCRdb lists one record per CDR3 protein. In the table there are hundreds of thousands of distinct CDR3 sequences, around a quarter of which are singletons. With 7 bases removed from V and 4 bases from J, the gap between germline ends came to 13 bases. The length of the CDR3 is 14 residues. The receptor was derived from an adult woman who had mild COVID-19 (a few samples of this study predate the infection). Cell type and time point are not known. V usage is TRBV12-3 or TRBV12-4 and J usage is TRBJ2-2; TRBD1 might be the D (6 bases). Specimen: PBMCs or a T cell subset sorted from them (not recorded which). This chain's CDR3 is CASTLQGFTGELFF. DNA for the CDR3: TGTGCCAGCACCCTACAGGGATTCACCGGGGAGCTGTTTTTT.